The present T cell receptor beta chain was sequenced within a study of cytomegalovirus exposure and HLA in healthy donors. PCR amplification relied on 60 Vbeta primers (plus 13 Jbeta primers). Assay used: immunoSEQ multiplex PCR; TCRdb lists only in-frame clones, some missing. The data contain approximately 97,000 clones, roughly 85% of them singletons. The V and J ends lost 0 bases and 3 bases respectively, with 6 bases between them. Per the germline V gene, CDR1 is SGDLS and CDR2 is YYNGEE. There are 13 residues in the CDR3. Source material: PBMCs. The receptor comes from a man in his forties in good health and CMV-seronegative. This chain connects TRBV9 to TRBJ1-2, with D maybe TRBD1 (5 bases). CDR3: CASSVGGDYGYTF. In DNA, the CDR3 is TGTGCCAGCAGCGTAGGGGGGGACTATGGCTACACCTTC. Combining the CDR3 with reference TRBV9 and TRBJ1-2 gives the whole variable domain DSGVTQTPKHLITATGQRVTLRCSPRSGDLSVYWYQQSLDQGLQFLIQYYNGEERAKGNILERFSAQQFPDLHSELNLSSLELGDSALYFCASSVGGDYGYTFGSGTRLTVV.